Presented here are 30 T cell receptor beta chains from one specimen sequenced in a study of shared clonotypes between healthy human individuals. Clones were sequenced by immunoSEQ multiplex PCR, and TCRdb holds only the in-frame ones, with some missing. The table includes about 470,000 clones, 79% detected once. Sequences were obtained from PBMCs. The receptors derive from a woman between 40 and 50 years old in good health. Some clones in this sample may be carry-over from other donors' samples.

The gene calls are TRBV9 and TRBJ1-5; no firm D call. Trimming cost V 0 bases and J 6 bases, with 13 bases left between them. Germline V gives CDR1 SGDLS, CDR2 YYNGEE. The CDR3 has 15 amino acids. The CDR3 here is CASSVGPARLQPQHF. DNA of the CDR3: TGTGCCAGCAGCGTAGGACCCGCAAGGCTTCAGCCCCAGCATTTT.

V is TRBV5-6 and J is TRBJ1-2, with 7 bases fitting TRBD1. The CDR3 has 16 amino acids. The V segment lost 0 bases and the J segment 2 bases; nucleotides outside the gene matches: 7. Germline-derived CDR1 and CDR2 are SGHDT and YYEEEE. CDR3 protein: CASSLEGQPSNYGYTF. CDR3 in DNA: TGTGCCAGCAGCTTGGAGGGACAGCCCTCGAACTATGGCTACACCTTC.

CDR3 nucleotides: TGTGCCAGCAGTCGTCCCGGGACTAGCGGGAGTACCGAGCAGTACTTC. Translating gives CASSRPGTSGSTEQYF. The chain employs TRBV11-2 and TRBJ2-7; 14 bases are shared with TRBD2. Germline trimming cut 6 bases from V and 6 bases from J; bases unmatched to any gene: 10. The germline V gene encodes CDR1 SGHAT and CDR2 FQNNGV. The CDR3 length is 16 residues.

The chain uses TRBV18 and TRBJ2-3, with a weak D call TRBD2 (5 bases). Germline V CDR1 and CDR2: KGHSH, LQKENI. Trimming left V 1 base short and J 0 bases short, with 11 bases between. The CDR3 contains 16 residues. CDR3 residues: CASSPRARTSTDTQYF. In DNA form, the CDR3 reads TGTGCCAGCTCACCACGGGCGAGGACTAGCACAGATACGCAGTATTTT.

This sequence joins TRBV5-1 and TRBJ1-4; D not certain. Trimming removed 4 bases at V and 8 bases at J, with 12 bases between. This CDR3 region has 13 residues. Per the germline V gene, CDR1 is SGHRS and CDR2 is YFSETQ. CDR3 region: CASSRERGEKLFF. DNA for the CDR3: TGCGCCAGCAGCCGAGAAAGAGGGGAAAAACTGTTTTTT.

This clone was picked up many times. This sequence joins TRBV28 and TRBJ2-5; D remains ambiguous. V shed 7 bases and J shed 1 base, with 13 bases lying between them. This CDR3 is built from 14 residues. In germline, CDR1 is MDHEN, CDR2 SYDVKM. The CDR3 protein is CASTTPRVQETQYF. The CDR3 DNA follows: TGTGCCAGCACCACCCCCCGAGTCCAAGAGACCCAGTACTTC. Together with reference TRBV28 and TRBJ2-5, the CDR3 gives the full variable domain: DVKVTQSSRYLVKRTGEKVFLECVQDMDHENMFWYRQDPGLGLRLIYFSYDVKMKEKGDIPEGYSVSREKKERFSLILESASTNQTSMYLCASTTPRVQETQYFGPGTRLLVL.

This clone was picked up many times. The rearrangement joins TRBV6-1 to TRBJ2-7; possibly TRBD2 for D (7 bases). Germline CDR1 and CDR2: MNHNS and SASEGT. V dropped 5 bases and J dropped 0 bases, with 14 bases sitting between them. This CDR3 comprises 15 residues. The CDR3 loop reads CASSPRRGASYEQYF. The CDR3 DNA reads TGTGCCAGCAGTCCTCGACGGGGGGCCTCCTACGAGCAGTACTTC.

The chain recombines TRBV7-3 with TRBJ1-3, with D unresolved. This CDR3 is built from 14 residues. Germline CDR1 is SGHTA and CDR2 is FQGTGA. Trimming pared 2 bases from V and 3 bases from J, leaving 8 bases between. This chain's CDR3 is CASSLGPVGNTIYF. The DNA of the CDR3 is TGTGCCAGCAGCTTAGGCCCGGTTGGAAACACCATATATTTT.

The V call is TRBV7-2, the J call TRBJ2-7; maybe TRBD1 (5 bases). The CDR3 has 16 residues. The germline gives CDR1 SGHTA, CDR2 FQGNSA. V lost 5 bases, J lost 0 bases, and 17 bases lay in between. DNA of the CDR3: TGTGCCAGCAGCGACAAAGGGGCAGCGAGCTCCTACGAGCAGTACTTC. It is translated as CASSDKGAASSYEQYF.

The DNA of the CDR3 is TGTGCCAGCAGCCAAGAGGTAGCGGGAGGGCGGGAGCAGTACTTC. This gives the protein CASSQEVAGGREQYF. J is TRBJ2-7 and V is TRBV14, with 11 nucleotides matching TRBD2. The CDR3 consists of 15 residues. Trimming removed 0 bases from V and 7 bases from J; junction bases left unmatched: 5. Germline CDR1 is SGHDN and CDR2 is FVKESK.

This rearrangement joins TRBV9 to TRBJ2-3; 10 positions agree with TRBD1. The CDR3 extends over 15 amino acids. V shed 2 bases, J shed 1 base, and the junction held 1 base outside the gene matches. Germline V CDR1 and CDR2: SGDLS, YYNGEE. CDR3: CASSVGQGRTDTQYF. Written as DNA, the CDR3 is TGTGCCAGCAGCGTGGGACAGGGGCGCACAGATACGCAGTATTTT.

The rearrangement joins TRBV7-2 to TRBJ2-3, with unresolved D. Per the germline V gene, CDR1 is SGHTA and CDR2 is FQGNSA. The CDR3 runs to 14 residues. The V end lost 6 bases, the J end lost 2 bases, and 12 bases lay between the germline ends. CDR3 nucleotides: TGTGCCAGCAGTCAGGTGCATACCACAGATACGCAGTATTTT. Protein product: CASSQVHTTDTQYF. The variable domain in full, completed from reference TRBV7-2 and TRBJ2-3, reads GAGVSQSPSNKVTEKGKDVELRCDPISGHTALYWYRQSLGQGLEFLIYFQGNSAPDKSGLPSDRFSAERTGGSVSTLTIQRTQQEDSAVYLCASSQVHTTDTQYFGPGTRLTVL.

The V gene is TRBV6-5, the J gene TRBJ1-1, with unresolved D. This CDR3 spans 16 amino acids. The V end lost 4 bases, the J end lost 1 base, and 16 bases lay between the germline ends. Germline V gives CDR1 MNHEY, CDR2 SVGAGI. The CDR3 here is CASSSLINGWNTEAFF. CDR3 in DNA: TGTGCCAGCAGTTCCCTGATCAATGGTTGGAACACTGAAGCTTTCTTT.

This chain links TRBV7-4 with TRBJ2-3; possibly TRBD2 for D (6 bases). The V gene lost 0 bases and the J gene lost 4 bases, with 20 bases spanning the gap. CDR3 length equals 18 residues. The germline V gene encodes CDR1 SGHVT and CDR2 SQSDAQ. As DNA, the CDR3 is TGTGCCAGCAGCTTAGCGAAGGACGAGGGCGGGACCGCAGATACGCAGTATTTT. The encoded protein is CASSLAKDEGGTADTQYF.

This chain connects TRBV19 to TRBJ1-5; 8 bases are a match to TRBD1. CDR3 length: 16 amino acids. Trimming removed 5 bases from V and 3 bases from J; junction bases left unmatched: 9. Germline V gene data show CDR1 as LNHDA and CDR2 as SQIVND (reference sequence). The CDR3 region has the DNA TGTGCCAGTAGTGCCGGGACAGGAGGTTACAATCAGCCCCAGCATTTT. Amino acids: CASSAGTGGYNQPQHF.

This chain joins TRBV10-3 and TRBJ1-1; a weak D match, TRBD1 (6 bases). Trimming cost V 8 bases and J 5 bases, with 12 bases left between them. CDR1 and CDR2 from the germline V gene are ENHRY and SYGVKD. The CDR3 loop spans 12 amino acids. Here the CDR3 DNA reads TGTGCCATCTCCAGGGGAGGGACTGAAGCTTTCTTT. The encoded protein is CAISRGGTEAFF.

The CDR3 loop reads CASTKEGAAYSNQPQHF. Here the CDR3 DNA reads TGTGCCAGTACCAAAGAGGGGGCTGCTTATAGCAATCAGCCCCAGCATTTT. The chain couples TRBV19 to TRBJ1-5; 7 bases match TRBD1. Germline V lookup: CDR1 LNHDA, CDR2 SQIVND (reference sequence). CDR3 length: 17 amino acids. V lost 7 bases, J lost 0 bases, and 12 bases stayed unmatched.

The chain carries TRBV9 and TRBJ2-5; the D gene could be TRBD1 or TRBD2 (5 bases each). This CDR3 is built from 14 residues. Per the germline V gene, CDR1 is SGDLS and CDR2 is YYNGEE. Deletions cut 3 bases from V and 3 bases from J, with 12 bases between. DNA of the CDR3: TGTGCCAGCAGCGACCGGGACCAAAAAGAGACCCAGTACTTC. Amino acids: CASSDRDQKETQYF.

The chain joins TRBV4-2 to TRBJ2-1; 11 nucleotides align to TRBD2. The J segment lost 5 bases and the V segment lost 1 base, leaving 4 bases of the junction unmatched. The germline gives CDR1 LGHNA, CDR2 YNFKEQ. There are 16 residues in the CDR3. Here the CDR3 DNA reads TGTGCCAGCAGCCAAGGGGGACTAGCGGAAAACAATGAGCAGTTCTTC. Amino acids: CASSQGGLAENNEQFF.

In its sample, this clone was seen a few times. The chain employs TRBV2 and TRBJ2-7; 9 nucleotides line up with TRBD1. CDR3 length: 14 residues. From germline, CDR1 is SNHLY and CDR2 FYNNEI. With V trimmed by 5 bases and J by 9 bases, 11 bases remained unmatched. In nucleotides, the CDR3 is TGTGCCAGCAGTATCCGACAGGGGGTTGAAGGGCAGTACTTC. As protein: CASSIRQGVEGQYF.

V usage is TRBV2 and J usage is TRBJ2-1, with D unresolved. This CDR3 has 15 residues. The germline V gene has CDR1 SNHLY and CDR2 FYNNEI. The V gene lost 3 bases and the J gene lost 0 bases, with 9 bases spanning the gap. CDR3 residues: CASSDRIYSYNEQFF. CDR3 nucleotide sequence: TGTGCCAGCAGTGATCGGATATACTCCTACAATGAGCAGTTCTTC.

The chain recombines TRBV6-5 with TRBJ1-5, with D possibly being TRBD1 (5 bases). The CDR3 totals 13 residues. Germline V CDR1 and CDR2: MNHEY, SVGAGI. V lost 10 bases, J lost 0 bases, and 10 bases lay in between. CDR3 protein: CATARDSNQPQHF. For the CDR3, the DNA is TGTGCCACTGCCAGGGATAGCAATCAGCCCCAGCATTTT.

This rearrangement joins TRBV6-5 to TRBJ2-1; D tentatively reads TRBD1 or TRBD2 (5 bases each). The CDR3 is 16 amino acids. Trimming pared 0 bases from V and 6 bases from J, leaving 15 bases between. CDR1 and CDR2 (germline): MNHEY, SVGAGI. The CDR3 spells CASSYSWGSSANEQFF. The DNA of the CDR3 is TGTGCCAGCAGTTACTCTTGGGGGAGTTCGGCCAATGAGCAGTTCTTC.

Remarks on this clone: The sample carries other DNA sequences with the same CDR3. This chain uses TRBV30 with TRBJ1-2; D is unclear. The V end lost 4 bases, the J end lost 4 bases, and 10 bases lay between the germline ends. The CDR3 consists of 12 residues. Looked up from germline, CDR1 is GTSNPN and CDR2 is SVGIG (reference sequence). The CDR3: CAWNPGAYGYTF. The DNA of the CDR3 is TGTGCCTGGAACCCAGGAGCCTATGGCTACACCTTC.

The V gene is TRBV6-1, the J gene TRBJ2-2; D remains ambiguous. The germline CDR1 and CDR2 sequences are MNHNS and SASEGT. V was pared by 5 bases and J by 4 bases, with 2 bases between. The CDR3 spans 11 residues. Here the CDR3 DNA reads TGTGCCAGCAGTTTCACCGGGGAGCTGTTTTTT. Amino acids: CASSFTGELFF.

The genes are TRBV28 and TRBJ1-1, with 7 nucleotides matching TRBD1. Per germline, CDR1 MDHEN and CDR2 SYDVKM. This CDR3 has 13 residues. The CDR3 is CGAGGDMNTEAFF. CDR3 bases: TGTGGGGCAGGGGGGGATATGAACACTGAAGCTTTCTTT.

The chain uses TRBV9 and TRBJ2-1; D possibly corresponds to TRBD1 (5 bases). CDR3 length: 15 amino acids. Looked up from germline, CDR1 is SGDLS and CDR2 is YYNGEE. Trimming took 3 bases from V and 0 from J, leaving 10 bases between them. CDR3: CASSATESSYNEQFF. The CDR3 region has the DNA TGTGCCAGCAGCGCGACAGAGAGCTCCTACAATGAGCAGTTCTTC.

Concerning this clone itself: Being one base from a much bigger clone, this may be a read error. V usage is TRBV7-2 and J usage is TRBJ2-7; D gene unclear. V shed 3 bases and J shed 2 bases, with 5 bases lying between them. There are 12 residues in the CDR3. The germline CDR1 and CDR2 sequences are SGHTA and FQGNSA. The CDR3 spells CASSFAAYEQYF. The DNA of the CDR3 is TGTGCCAGCAGCTTCGCAGCCTACGAGCAGTACTTC.

The chain uses TRBV7-2 and TRBJ2-7, with 7 bases fitting TRBD2. The CDR3 extends over 18 amino acids. Germline V CDR1 and CDR2: SGHTA, FQGNSA. Losses at the gene ends were 0 bases for V and 2 bases for J; bases not matched to a gene: 13. In nucleotides, the CDR3 is TGTGCCAGCAGCTTAGCGACAACTAGCGCTAACTCTCCCTACGAGCAGTACTTC. Translated: CASSLATTSANSPYEQYF.

The genes are TRBV25-1 and TRBJ1-6; no clear D. V was pared by 5 bases and J by 10 bases, with 15 bases between. Germline CDR1 MGHDK, CDR2 SYGVNS. The CDR3 spans 14 residues. The CDR3 DNA is TGTGCCAGCAGTCCACCAATTGGGGAATCACCCCTCCACTTT. This translates into CASSPPIGESPLHF.